The clone carrying this T cell receptor beta chain came up once. Germline V gene sequence: CDR1 SGDLS, CDR2 YYNGEE. The length of the CDR3 is 16 residues. V shed 0 bases and J 2 bases; nucleotides not matched to a gene: 5. The source of the sample is a study of blood T cell repertoires in COVID-19. At the level of the study: Sample material is recorded as cDNA or gDNA derived from T cells, B-cell-depleted T cells, or PBMCs.

As processed by the authors: The assay estimated nucleated cells by amplifying reference gene primers. Using immunoSEQ multiplex PCR, the repertoire was profiled, and TCRdb retains in-frame clones only, with some absent. Clone size and the V and J calls come from that table; the DNA yielded D and trimming. The repertoire consists of just over 70,000 clones, with more than 75% occurring once and the leading ten covering 7% to 9%. This sequence was found in a human donor in a cohort sampled during active COVID-19. The chain employs TRBV9 and TRBJ1-5; 7 bases line up with TRBD1. Input material: peripheral blood. The CDR3 DNA sequence: TGTGCCAGCAGCGTAGGTATAGGGGGCGGCAATCAGCCCCAGCATTTT. This encodes CASSVGIGGGNQPQHF. The whole variable domain, remainder taken from reference TRBV9 and TRBJ1-5, is DSGVTQTPKHLITATGQRVTLRCSPRSGDLSVYWYQQSLDQGLQFLIQYYNGEERAKGNILERFSAQQFPDLHSELNLSSLELGDSALYFCASSVGIGGGNQPQHFGDGTRLSIL.